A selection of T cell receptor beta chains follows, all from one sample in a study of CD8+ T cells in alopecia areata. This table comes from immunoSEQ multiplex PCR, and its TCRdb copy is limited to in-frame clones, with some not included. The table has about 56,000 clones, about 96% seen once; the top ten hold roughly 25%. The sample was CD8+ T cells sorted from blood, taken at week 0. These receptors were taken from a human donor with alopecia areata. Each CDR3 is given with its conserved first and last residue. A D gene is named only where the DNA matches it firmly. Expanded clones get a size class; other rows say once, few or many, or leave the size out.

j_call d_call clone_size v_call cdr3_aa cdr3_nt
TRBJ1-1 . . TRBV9 CASSDGRENTEAFF TGTGCCAGCAGCGACGGACGGGAGAACACTGAAGCTTTCTTT
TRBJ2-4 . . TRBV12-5 CASGLVSWRSAKNIQYF TGTGCTAGTGGTTTGGTTTCTTGGCGTTCGGCCAAAAACATTCAGTACTTC
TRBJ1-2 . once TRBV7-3 CASSLGEVYYGYTF TGTGCCAGCAGCTTGGGAGAAGTCTACTATGGCTACACCTTC
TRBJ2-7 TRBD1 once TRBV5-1 CASKTGTDNYEQYF TGCGCCAGCAAGACCGGGACAGATAACTACGAGCAGTACTTC
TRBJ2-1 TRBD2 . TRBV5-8 CASSLMASGYNEQFF TGTGCCAGCAGCTTGATGGCTAGCGGATACAATGAGCAGTTCTTC
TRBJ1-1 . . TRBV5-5 CASRDRSTTPWTEAFF TGTGCCAGCAGAGACAGGTCTACTACCCCCTGGACTGAAGCTTTCTTT
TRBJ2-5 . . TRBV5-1 CASSRGPQSSGETQYF TGCGCCAGCAGCCGCGGACCCCAGTCTTCAGGGGAGACCCAGTACTTC
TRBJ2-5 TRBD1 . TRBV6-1 CASTDLTGRGYF TGTGCCAGCACCGACCTGACAGGGCGAGGTTACTTC
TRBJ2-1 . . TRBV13 CASSPRTAPYNEQFF TGTGCCAGCAGCCCCCGGACCGCTCCCTACAATGAGCAGTTCTTC
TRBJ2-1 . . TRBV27 CASSFSEGGDGEQFF TGTGCCAGCAGTTTTTCCGAGGGGGGGGACGGTGAGCAGTTCTTC
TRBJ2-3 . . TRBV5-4 CASSSTNTDTQYF TGTGCCAGCAGCTCCACTAACACAGATACGCAGTATTTT
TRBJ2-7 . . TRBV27 CASSLLAGNSYEQYF TGTGCCAGCAGTTTATTGGCGGGGAATTCCTACGAGCAGTACTTC
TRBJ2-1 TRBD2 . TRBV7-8 CASSLDGLAGDSYNEQFF TGTGCCAGCAGCTTAGACGGGCTAGCGGGGGATTCCTACAATGAGCAGTTCTTC
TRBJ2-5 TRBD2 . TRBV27 CASSLAGLAGVVETQYF TGTGCCAGCAGTTTAGCGGGACTAGCGGGGGTAGTGGAGACCCAGTACTTC
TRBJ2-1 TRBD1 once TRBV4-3 CASSQVGQGFDNEQFF TGCGCCAGCAGCCAAGTCGGACAGGGATTCGACAATGAGCAGTTCTTC
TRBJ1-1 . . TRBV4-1 CASSQGEATITEAFF TGCGCCAGCAGCCAAGGAGAGGCGACGATCACTGAAGCTTTCTTT
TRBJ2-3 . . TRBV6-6 CASREWSNEGTDTQYF TGTGCCAGCAGGGAGTGGAGCAACGAAGGCACAGATACGCAGTATTTT
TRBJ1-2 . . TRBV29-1 CSVSAAPGYTF TGCAGCGTCTCCGCGGCCCCAGGCTACACCTTC
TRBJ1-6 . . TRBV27 CAAGLDRASPLHF TGTGCGGCAGGATTGGACCGGGCCTCACCCCTCCACTTT
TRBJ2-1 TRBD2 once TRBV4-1 CASSQVGLAGGGNEQFF TGCGCCAGCAGCCAAGTGGGACTAGCGGGGGGCGGCAATGAGCAGTTCTTC
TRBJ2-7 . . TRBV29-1 CSVERGAGGSYEQYF TGCAGCGTTGAAAGGGGGGCAGGGGGATCCTACGAGCAGTACTTC
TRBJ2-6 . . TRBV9 CASMSSGANVLTF TGTGCCAGCATGAGCTCTGGGGCCAACGTCCTGACTTTC
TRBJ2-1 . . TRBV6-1 CASREQGREVYNEQFF TGTGCCAGCAGGGAACAGGGAAGAGAGGTCTACAATGAGCAGTTCTTC
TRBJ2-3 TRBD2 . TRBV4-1 CASSQDPSGDLTDTQYF TGCGCCAGCAGCCAAGATCCCAGCGGGGATTTAACAGATACGCAGTATTTT
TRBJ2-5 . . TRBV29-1 CSKGYGETQYF TGCAGCAAGGGGTACGGGGAGACCCAGTACTTC
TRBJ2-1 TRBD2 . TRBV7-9 CASSLTRLAGYNEQFF TGTGCCAGCAGCTTAACCCGGCTAGCGGGGTACAATGAGCAGTTCTTC
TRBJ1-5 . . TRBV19 CASSIGVAQPQHF TGTGCCAGTAGTATAGGGGTGGCTCAGCCCCAGCATTTT
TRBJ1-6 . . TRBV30 CAWSAQTIYNSPLHF TGTGCCTGGAGCGCCCAGACTATCTATAATTCACCCCTCCACTTT
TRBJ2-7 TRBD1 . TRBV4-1 CASSQVVTGGSEQYF TGCGCCAGCAGCCAAGTCGTGACAGGGGGTTCCGAGCAGTACTTC
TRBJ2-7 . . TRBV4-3 CASSQDKVGSSSYEQYF TGCGCCAGCAGCCAAGATAAAGTGGGGTCGAGCTCCTACGAGCAGTACTTC
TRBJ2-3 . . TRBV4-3 CASSQGSPTDTQYF TGCGCCAGCAGCCAAGGGTCTCCCACAGATACGCAGTATTTT
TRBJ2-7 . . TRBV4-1 CASSQESLYSYEQYF TGCGCCAGCAGCCAAGAATCGCTCTACTCCTACGAGCAGTACTTC
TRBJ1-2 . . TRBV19 CASSPTLRFNYGYTF TGTGCCAGTAGCCCGACGCTTAGGTTTAACTATGGCTACACCTTC
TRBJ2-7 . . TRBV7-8 CASSLWYEQYF TGTGCCAGCAGCTTATGGTACGAGCAGTACTTC
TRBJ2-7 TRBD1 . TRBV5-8 CASSSLRTGDSSYEQYF TGTGCCAGCAGCTCCCTACGGACAGGGGACTCCTCCTACGAGCAGTACTTC
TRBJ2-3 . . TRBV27 CASILGDTQYF TGTGCCAGCATCTTGGGAGATACGCAGTATTTT